This T cell receptor (beta chain) is from a study of blood T cell repertoires in COVID-19. Study background: Sample material is recorded as cDNA or gDNA derived from T cells, B-cell-depleted T cells, or PBMCs.

This clone has only one observation. V was clipped by 8 bases and J by 8 bases; unmatched bases: 13. The CDR3 contains 16 residues. CDR1 and CDR2 (germline): MNHNY, SVGAGI (reference sequence). Profiled with immunoSEQ multiplex PCR; TCRdb holds only in-frame clones, not every one. The sample shows 20,000 to 30,000 clones, approximately 85% of them seen only once. The rearrangement uses TRBV6-6 and TRBJ1-5; 12 bases are shared with TRBD1. Specimen: peripheral blood. The sequence was obtained from a human donor in a cohort sampled during active COVID-19. In DNA, the CDR3 is TGTGCCAGCGCCCTTGGGACAGGGGGCGCAAAGGAGCCCCAGCATTTT. Its protein is CASALGTGGAKEPQHF.